The clone carrying this T cell receptor beta chain was counted between two and nine times. As yet, its antigen is unknown. Other DNA sequences in the same sample also yield this CDR3. Produced via immunoSEQ multiplex PCR; TCRdb's table is partial and in-frame only. The table records a few million clones, 85% to 95% of them present only once. V lost 0 bases and J 7 bases, leaving 8 bases between the germline ends. The CDR3 sequence is 13 residues long. Germline lookup yields CDR1 SGHRS and CDR2 YFSETQ. The data were taken from a study of shared clonotypes between healthy human individuals. Notes on the study in general: The authors expected sequencing depth to affect clonotype sharing among donors.

The sequencing sample was made of naive CD4+ T cells from PBMCs. Subset reported: CD45RA+ positively selected. This receptor was taken from a man between 18 and 35 years old in good health. Some clones in this sample may be carry-over from other donors' samples. The V call is TRBV5-1, the J call TRBJ1-5; D is unclear. The CDR3 sequence is CASSLDGNQPQHF. The CDR3 DNA reads TGCGCCAGCAGCTTGGACGGGAACCAGCCCCAGCATTTT.